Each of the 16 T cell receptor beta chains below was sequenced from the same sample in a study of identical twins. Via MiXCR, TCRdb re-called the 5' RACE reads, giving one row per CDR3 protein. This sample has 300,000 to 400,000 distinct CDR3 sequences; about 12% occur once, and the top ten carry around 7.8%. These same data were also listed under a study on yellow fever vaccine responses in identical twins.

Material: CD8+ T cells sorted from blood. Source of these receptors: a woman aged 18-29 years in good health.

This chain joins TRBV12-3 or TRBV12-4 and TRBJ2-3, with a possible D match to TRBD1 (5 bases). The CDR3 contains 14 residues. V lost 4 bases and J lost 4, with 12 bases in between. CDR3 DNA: TGTGCCAGCAGTTCCGAGTGGGGCCCAGATACGCAGTATTTT. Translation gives CASSSEWGPDTQYF.

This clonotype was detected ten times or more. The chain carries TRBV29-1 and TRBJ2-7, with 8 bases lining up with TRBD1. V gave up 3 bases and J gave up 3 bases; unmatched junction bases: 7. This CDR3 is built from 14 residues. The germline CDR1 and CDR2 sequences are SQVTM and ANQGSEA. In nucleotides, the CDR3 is TGCAGCGTTGATCGGGACAGGCGATACTACGAGCAGTACGTC. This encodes CSVDRDRRYYEQYV.

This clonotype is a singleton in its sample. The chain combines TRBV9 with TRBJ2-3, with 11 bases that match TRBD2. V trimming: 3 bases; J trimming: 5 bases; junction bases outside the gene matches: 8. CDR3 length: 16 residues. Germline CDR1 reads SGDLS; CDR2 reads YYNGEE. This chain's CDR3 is CASSGVAGGSGDTQYF. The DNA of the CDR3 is TGTGCCAGCAGCGGGGTAGCGGGAGGGTCTGGAGATACGCAGTATTTT. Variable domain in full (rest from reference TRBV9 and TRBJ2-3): DSGVTQTPKHLITATGQRVTLRCSPRSGDLSVYWYQQSLDQGLQFLIQYYNGEERAKGNILERFSAQQFPDLHSELNLSSLELGDSALYFCASSGVAGGSGDTQYFGPGTRLTVL.

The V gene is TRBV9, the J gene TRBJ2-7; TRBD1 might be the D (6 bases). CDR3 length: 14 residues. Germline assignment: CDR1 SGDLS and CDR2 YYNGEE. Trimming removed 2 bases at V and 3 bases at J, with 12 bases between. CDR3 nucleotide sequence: TGTGCCAGCAGCGTCTACAGGGTAAACTACGAGCAGTACGTC. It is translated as CASSVYRVNYEQYV.

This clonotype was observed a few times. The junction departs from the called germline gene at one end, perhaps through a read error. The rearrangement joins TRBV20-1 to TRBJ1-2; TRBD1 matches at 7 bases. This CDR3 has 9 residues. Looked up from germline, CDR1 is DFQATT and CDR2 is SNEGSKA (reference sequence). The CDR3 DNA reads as TGCAGTGCTGGACAGGCCTGGGGTTTC. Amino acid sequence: CSAGQAWGF.

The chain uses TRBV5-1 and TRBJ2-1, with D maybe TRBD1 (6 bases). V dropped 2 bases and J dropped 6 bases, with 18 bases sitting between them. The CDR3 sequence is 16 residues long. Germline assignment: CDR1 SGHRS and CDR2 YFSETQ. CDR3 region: CASSLTSTGFGNEQFF. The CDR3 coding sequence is TGCGCCAGCAGCTTAACCTCAACAGGGTTTGGCAATGAGCAGTTCTTC.

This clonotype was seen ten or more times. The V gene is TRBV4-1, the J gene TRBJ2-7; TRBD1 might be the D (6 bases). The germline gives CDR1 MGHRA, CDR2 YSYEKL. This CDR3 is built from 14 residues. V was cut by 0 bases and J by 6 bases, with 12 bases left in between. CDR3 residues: CASSQDGDIGEQYF. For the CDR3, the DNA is TGCGCCAGCAGCCAAGATGGGGACATAGGCGAGCAGTACTTC.

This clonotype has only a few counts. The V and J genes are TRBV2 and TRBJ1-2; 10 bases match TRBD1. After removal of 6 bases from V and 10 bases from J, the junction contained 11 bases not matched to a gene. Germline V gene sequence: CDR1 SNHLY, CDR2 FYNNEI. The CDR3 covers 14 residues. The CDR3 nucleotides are TGTGCCAGCAGAGGGCTGGGGACAGGGGCATACTACACCTTC. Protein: CASRGLGTGAYYTF.

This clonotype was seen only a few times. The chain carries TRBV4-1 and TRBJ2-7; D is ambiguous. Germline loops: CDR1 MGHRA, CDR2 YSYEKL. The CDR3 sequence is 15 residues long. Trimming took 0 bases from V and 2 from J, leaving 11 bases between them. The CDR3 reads CASSQESPPTYEQYF. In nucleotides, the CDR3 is TGCGCCAGCAGCCAAGAGAGTCCGCCTACCTACGAGCAGTACTTC.

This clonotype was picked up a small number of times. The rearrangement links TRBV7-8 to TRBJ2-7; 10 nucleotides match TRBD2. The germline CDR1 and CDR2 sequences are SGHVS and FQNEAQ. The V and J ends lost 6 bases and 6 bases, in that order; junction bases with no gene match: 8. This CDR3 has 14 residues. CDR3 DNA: TGTGCCAGCAGAACTGGGACTAGCGCTACCGAGCAGTACTTC. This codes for CASRTGTSATEQYF.

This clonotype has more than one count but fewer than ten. The CDR3 nucleotides read TGTGCCAGCAGCGCGCGGGGGAGCTCCTACGAGCAGTACTTC. Translating gives CASSARGSSYEQYF. The gene calls are TRBV28 and TRBJ2-7, with 7 bases aligning to TRBD2. The V segment lost 6 bases and the J segment 0 bases; nucleotides outside the gene matches: 5. CDR1 MDHEN and CDR2 SYDVKM come from the germline V gene. This CDR3 contains 14 residues. Using reference TRBV28 and TRBJ2-7 for the parts outside the CDR3, the full variable domain is DVKVTQSSRYLVKRTGEKVFLECVQDMDHENMFWYRQDPGLGLRLIYFSYDVKMKEKGDIPEGYSVSREKKERFSLILESASTNQTSMYLCASSARGSSYEQYFGPGTRLTVT.

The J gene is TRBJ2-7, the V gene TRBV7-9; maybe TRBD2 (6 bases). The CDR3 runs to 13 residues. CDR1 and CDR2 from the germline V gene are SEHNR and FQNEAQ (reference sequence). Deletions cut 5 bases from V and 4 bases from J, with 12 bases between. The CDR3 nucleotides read TGTGCCAGCAGCGCGGAGGGTGGGTACGAGCAGTACTTC. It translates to CASSAEGGYEQYF. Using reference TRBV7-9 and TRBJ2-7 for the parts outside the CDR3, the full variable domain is DTGVSQNPRHKITKRGQNVTFRCDPISEHNRLYWYRQTLGQGPEFLTYFQNEAQLEKSRLLSDRFSAERPKGSFSTLEIQRTEQGDSAMYLCASSAEGGYEQYFGPGTRLTVT.

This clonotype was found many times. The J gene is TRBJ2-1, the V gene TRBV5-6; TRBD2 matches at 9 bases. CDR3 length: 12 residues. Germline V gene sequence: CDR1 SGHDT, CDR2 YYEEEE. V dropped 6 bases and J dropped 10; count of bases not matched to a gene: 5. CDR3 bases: TGTGCCAGCACTGCGGGGGGGATCGAGCAGTTCTTC. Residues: CASTAGGIEQFF.

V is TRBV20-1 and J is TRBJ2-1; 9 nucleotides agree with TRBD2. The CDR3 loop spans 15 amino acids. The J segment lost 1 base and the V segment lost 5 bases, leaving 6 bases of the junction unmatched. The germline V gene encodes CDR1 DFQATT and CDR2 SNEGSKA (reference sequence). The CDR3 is CSARPLAGSYNEQFF. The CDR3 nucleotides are TGCAGTGCTCGACCCCTAGCGGGGTCCTACAATGAGCAGTTCTTC.

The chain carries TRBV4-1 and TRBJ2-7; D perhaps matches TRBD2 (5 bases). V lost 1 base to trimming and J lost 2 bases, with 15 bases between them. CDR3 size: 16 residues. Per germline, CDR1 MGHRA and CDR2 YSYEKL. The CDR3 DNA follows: TGCGCCAGCAGCCAAGGAGGATGGGAGACCACCTACGAGCAGTACTTC. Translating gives CASSQGGWETTYEQYF.

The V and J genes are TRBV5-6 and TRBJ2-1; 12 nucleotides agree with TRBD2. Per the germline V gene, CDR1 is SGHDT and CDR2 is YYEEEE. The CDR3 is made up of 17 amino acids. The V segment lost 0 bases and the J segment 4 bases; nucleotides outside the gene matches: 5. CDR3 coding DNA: TGTGCCAGCAGCTTGGGACTAGCGGGAGAACTATACAATGAGCAGTTCTTC. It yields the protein CASSLGLAGELYNEQFF.